This T cell receptor beta chain was documented in a study of Tregs in tolerant kidney transplant recipients. Broader study findings: The small number of patients limits these findings pending further validation. Expanding Tregs on activated donor B cells appeared to best identify donor-specific TCRbeta clones. Biological reproducibility was not directly addressed, but technical replication error appeared minimal.

The repertoire was sequenced with immunoSEQ multiplex PCR; TCRdb's copy has only in-frame clones and lacks some. The table includes 200,000 to 300,000 clones, about 86% detected once. This CDR3 is 16 amino acids long. Germline V lookup: CDR1 MNHNY, CDR2 SVGAGI (reference sequence). V dropped 6 bases and J dropped 1 base, with 16 bases sitting between them. Concerning this clone itself: As yet, its antigen is unknown.

Unstimulated regulatory T cells (CD4+CD25+CD127-), CD4+CD25- non-regulatory cells, CD4 and CD8 cells were FACS-sorted from thawed PBMCs. Sequenced sample: CD4+ T cells from blood. The V call is TRBV6-6, the J call TRBJ1-3, with D maybe TRBD1 (5 bases). The TCR originated in a human donor in good health. The CDR3 coding sequence is TGTGCCAGCAGAAACAAGGGACTACTATCTGGAAACACCATATATTTT. Translating it yields CASRNKGLLSGNTIYF.